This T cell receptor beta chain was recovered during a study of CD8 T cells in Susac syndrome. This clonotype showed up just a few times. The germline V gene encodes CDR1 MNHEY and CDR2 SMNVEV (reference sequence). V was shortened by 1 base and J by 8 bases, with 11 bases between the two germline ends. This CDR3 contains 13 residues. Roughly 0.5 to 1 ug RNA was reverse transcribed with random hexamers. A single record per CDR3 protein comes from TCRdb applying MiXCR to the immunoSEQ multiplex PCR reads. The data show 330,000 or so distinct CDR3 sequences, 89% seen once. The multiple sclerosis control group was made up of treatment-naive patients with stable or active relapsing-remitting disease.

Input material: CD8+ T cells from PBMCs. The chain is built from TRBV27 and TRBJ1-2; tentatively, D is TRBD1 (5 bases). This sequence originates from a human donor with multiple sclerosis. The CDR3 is CASSLWGSEGYTF. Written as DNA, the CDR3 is TGTGCCAGCAGTTTATGGGGCTCAGAAGGCTACACCTTC.